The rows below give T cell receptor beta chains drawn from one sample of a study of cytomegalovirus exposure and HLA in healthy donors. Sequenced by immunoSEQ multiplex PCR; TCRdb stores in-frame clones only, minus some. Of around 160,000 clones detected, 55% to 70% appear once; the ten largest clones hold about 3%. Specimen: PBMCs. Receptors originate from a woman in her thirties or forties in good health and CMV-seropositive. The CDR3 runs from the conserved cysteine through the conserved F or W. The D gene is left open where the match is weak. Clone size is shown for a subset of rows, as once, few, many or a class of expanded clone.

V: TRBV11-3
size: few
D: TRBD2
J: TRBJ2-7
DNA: TGTGCCAGCAGTCTCAGCGGGAGCGCCTACGAGCAGTACTTC
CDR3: CASSLSGSAYEQYF

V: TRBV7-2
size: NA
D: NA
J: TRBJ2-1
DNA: TGTGCCAGCAATGACCCAGGGGGGAACAATGAGCAGTTCTTC
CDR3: CASNDPGGNNEQFF

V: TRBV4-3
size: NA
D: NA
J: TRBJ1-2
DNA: TGCGCCAGCAGCCAAGATCAGTTCGGGGTCTATGGCTACCCCTTC
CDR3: CASSQDQFGVYGYPF

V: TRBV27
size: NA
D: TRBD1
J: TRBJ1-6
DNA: TGTGCCAGCGCCCGGGACAGGATCAATTCACCCCTCCACTTT
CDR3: CASARDRINSPLHF

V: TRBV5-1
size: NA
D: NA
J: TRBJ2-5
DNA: TGCGCCAGCAGCTGGGGGCCGGGGGGACTCCAAGAGACCCAGTACTTC
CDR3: CASSWGPGGLQETQYF

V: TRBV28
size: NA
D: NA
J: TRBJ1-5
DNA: TGTGCCAGCAGTCCCCCTCGGGGGAGCAATCAGCCCCAGCATTTT
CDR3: CASSPPRGSNQPQHF

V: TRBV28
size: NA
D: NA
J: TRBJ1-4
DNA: TGTGCCAGCAGTCTCCCATTCGGGTCTAATGAAAAACTGTTTTTT
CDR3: CASSLPFGSNEKLFF

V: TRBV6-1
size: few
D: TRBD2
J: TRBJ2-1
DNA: TGTGCCAGCAGTGAACAGACTAGCGGTAACTACAATGAGCAGTTCTTC
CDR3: CASSEQTSGNYNEQFF

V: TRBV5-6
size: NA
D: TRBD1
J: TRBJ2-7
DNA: TGTGCCAGCAGCTCCTCGGGACAGCTATCCTACGAGCAGTACTTC
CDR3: CASSSSGQLSYEQYF

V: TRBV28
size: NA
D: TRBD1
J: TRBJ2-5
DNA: TGTGCCAGCAGTTCACACGGAGAGGGGGCCCAAGAGACCCAGTACTTC
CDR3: CASSSHGEGAQETQYF

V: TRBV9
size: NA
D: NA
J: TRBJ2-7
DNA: TGTGCCAGCAGCCCCCGGACAAAAGAGTACGAGCAGTACTTC
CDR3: CASSPRTKEYEQYF